This T cell receptor (beta chain) was observed in a study of T cell responses to AZD1222 COVID-19 vaccine. About this clone itself: As yet, its antigen is unknown.

CDR3 length: 15 residues. Looked up from germline, CDR1 is SGHTA and CDR2 is FQGTGA. The V end lost 5 bases, the J end lost 0 bases, and 11 bases lay between the germline ends. The repertoire was sequenced with immunoSEQ multiplex PCR; TCRdb's copy has only in-frame clones and lacks some. The table lists approximately 150,000 clones, approximately 90% of them singletons, with 5.1% in the top ten. General study results and limits: Clonal diversity was possibly underestimated; the donors were predominantly white British and more often female. Seropositive at baseline were only a handful of AZD1222 recipients. Spike was spanned by vaccine-associated CD4 TCRs, which were dominant at 160-218 and 743-854. Spike-specific TCR breadth and depth grew following two AZD1222 doses.

The sample in question was peripheral blood, obtained on day 0 of AZD1222 vaccination. The chain uses TRBV7-3 and TRBJ2-1, with D hard to call. The source is an adult in good health. CDR3: CASSRALSSYNEQFF. The CDR3, as DNA: TGTGCCAGCAGCCGCGCCCTGAGCTCCTACAATGAGCAGTTCTTC.